Listed below are T cell receptor beta chains from one sample, sequenced in a study of OX40 agonist ivuxolimab in advanced cancers. Sequencing was performed with immunoSEQ multiplex PCR; in TCRdb, only in-frame clones are kept and a portion is missing. This table holds around 40,000 clones, more than 75% found once. This specimen was CD4+ or CD8+ T cells sorted from blood, taken in a trial of the OX40 agonist ivuxolimab. These receptors were obtained from an adult with an advanced solid tumor such as melanoma, head and neck, liver or kidney cancer. Each CDR3 is given with its conserved first and last residue. Fields, in order: CDR3 protein, CDR3 DNA, clone size, J gene, D gene, V gene. A D gene is named only where the DNA matches it firmly. The size of a clone is reported for some rows only, either as once, few or many, or as a class for expanded clones.

CDR3: CASSYRGVSTDTQYF
DNA: TGTGCCAGCAGCTATCGGGGGGTTAGCACAGATACGCAGTATTTT
size: .
J: TRBJ2-3
D: TRBD2
V: TRBV7-6

CDR3: CASSPTLAGSTDTQYF
DNA: TGTGCCAGTAGTCCGACCCTAGCGGGGAGCACAGATACGCAGTATTTT
size: .
J: TRBJ2-3
D: TRBD2
V: TRBV19

CDR3: CASMVSSGTNTGELFF
DNA: TGTGCCAGCATGGTATCTAGCGGGACGAACACCGGGGAGCTGTTTTTT
size: .
J: TRBJ2-2
D: TRBD2
V: TRBV27

CDR3: CASSLEWAGQTPLHF
DNA: TGTGCCAGCAGCTTAGAATGGGCAGGGCAGACACCCCTCCACTTT
size: .
J: TRBJ1-6
D: .
V: TRBV7-8

CDR3: CASSSGPTPYEQYF
DNA: TGTGCCAGCAGCTCGGGACCGACCCCCTACGAGCAGTACTTC
size: .
J: TRBJ2-7
D: .
V: TRBV7-9

CDR3: CAWRPSGGTHEQFF
DNA: TGTGCCTGGAGGCCTAGCGGGGGGACCCATGAGCAGTTCTTC
size: .
J: TRBJ2-1
D: TRBD2
V: TRBV30

CDR3: CASSLGTDLSTDTQYF
DNA: TGTGCCAGCAGCTTAGGGACAGACCTTAGCACAGATACGCAGTATTTT
size: .
J: TRBJ2-3
D: .
V: TRBV7-2

CDR3: CAATTSNTGELFF
DNA: TGTGCTGCTACTACATCGAACACCGGGGAGCTGTTTTTT
size: .
J: TRBJ2-2
D: .
V: TRBV28

CDR3: CAWTPRGQGNYGYTF
DNA: TGTGCCTGGACCCCTCGGGGACAGGGGAACTATGGCTACACCTTC
size: .
J: TRBJ1-2
D: TRBD1
V: TRBV30

CDR3: CASSFPGTGEQYF
DNA: TGTGCCAGCAGCTTTCCCGGGACAGGCGAGCAGTACTTC
size: once
J: TRBJ2-7
D: TRBD1
V: TRBV11-2

CDR3: CASKGQFFSGNTIYF
DNA: TGTGCCAGCAAGGGACAGTTTTTCTCTGGAAACACCATATATTTT
size: .
J: TRBJ1-3
D: TRBD1
V: TRBV7-2

CDR3: CASSLGRYSGANVLTF
DNA: TGTGCCAGCAGCTTAGGCAGATACTCTGGGGCCAACGTCCTGACTTTC
size: .
J: TRBJ2-6
D: .
V: TRBV13

CDR3: CASSETGLFNQPQHF
DNA: TGTGCCAGCAGTGAGACAGGGCTCTTCAATCAGCCCCAGCATTTT
size: .
J: TRBJ1-5
D: TRBD1
V: TRBV6-1

CDR3: CASSGAGTVSYEQYF
DNA: TGCGCCAGCAGCGGGGCCGGGACGGTCTCCTACGAGCAGTACTTC
size: .
J: TRBJ2-7
D: .
V: TRBV5-1

CDR3: CASSFEGQQPQHF
DNA: TGCGCCAGCAGCTTCGAAGGTCAGCAGCCCCAGCATTTT
size: .
J: TRBJ1-5
D: .
V: TRBV5-1

CDR3: CASPTPTGSNQPQHF
DNA: TGTGCCAGCCCGACCCCTACAGGGAGCAATCAGCCCCAGCATTTT
size: .
J: TRBJ1-5
D: .
V: TRBV27

CDR3: CASSPRAGGNTEAFF
DNA: TGTGCCAGCAGCCCCCGGGCAGGCGGGAACACTGAAGCTTTCTTT
size: .
J: TRBJ1-1
D: .
V: TRBV5-6

CDR3: CAWSVRQGVTEAFF
DNA: TGTGCCTGGAGTGTTCGACAGGGGGTCACTGAAGCTTTCTTT
size: .
J: TRBJ1-1
D: TRBD1
V: TRBV30

CDR3: CAWKLGGYQYF
DNA: TGTGCCTGGAAATTGGGGGGGTATCAGTACTTC
size: .
J: TRBJ2-7
D: TRBD2
V: TRBV30

CDR3: CASSLPKNTEAFF
DNA: TGTGCCAGCAGCTTGCCTAAGAACACTGAAGCTTTCTTT
size: .
J: TRBJ1-1
D: .
V: TRBV4-2

CDR3: CASSFSSLHPTHF
DNA: TGTGCCAGCAGTTTCTCGTCACTACACCCTACCCACTTT
size: .
J: TRBJ1-6
D: .
V: TRBV6-6

CDR3: CASSQVSSTQYF
DNA: TGCGCCAGCAGCCAAGTATCCAGCACGCAGTATTTT
size: few
J: TRBJ2-3
D: .
V: TRBV4-1

CDR3: CASNGGGGGELFF
DNA: TGTGCCAGCAATGGGGGAGGGGGCGGGGAGCTGTTTTTT
size: .
J: TRBJ2-2
D: .
V: TRBV2

CDR3: CASSSLHQESGYTF
DNA: TGTGCCAGCAGCTCCCTGCATCAGGAGTCCGGCTACACCTTC
size: .
J: TRBJ1-2
D: .
V: TRBV7-2

CDR3: CSAESDRANEQFF
DNA: TGCAGCGCCGAATCGGACAGGGCGAATGAGCAGTTCTTC
size: .
J: TRBJ2-1
D: TRBD1
V: TRBV29-1

CDR3: CASSVEGKETQYF
DNA: TGTGCCAGCAGTGTTGAAGGGAAAGAGACCCAGTACTTC
size: once
J: TRBJ2-5
D: .
V: TRBV6-1

CDR3: CASSPTSGVPTQYF
DNA: TGTGCCAGCAGCCCCACTAGCGGGGTTCCTACGCAGTATTTT
size: .
J: TRBJ2-3
D: TRBD2
V: TRBV6-5

CDR3: CASTRTRGEQYF
DNA: TGTGCCAGCACTAGGACGCGGGGAGAGCAGTACTTC
size: .
J: TRBJ2-7
D: .
V: TRBV2

CDR3: CASRDPGTWKNEQFF
DNA: TGTGCCAGCAGGGACCCCGGGACATGGAAAAATGAGCAGTTCTTC
size: .
J: TRBJ2-1
D: .
V: TRBV6-1

CDR3: CASSEALGGNQPQHF
DNA: TGTGCCAGCAGTGAGGCCCTTGGTGGCAATCAGCCCCAGCATTTT
size: .
J: TRBJ1-5
D: .
V: TRBV2

CDR3: CASSSGGSGANVLTF
DNA: TGTGCCAGCAGCTCAGGGGGCTCTGGGGCCAACGTCCTGACTTTC
size: .
J: TRBJ2-6
D: TRBD1
V: TRBV7-2

CDR3: CATSSLGGSYEQYF
DNA: TGTGCCACCAGCAGCTTAGGGGGATCATACGAGCAGTACTTC
size: .
J: TRBJ2-7
D: .
V: TRBV15

CDR3: CASSLIHLANTF
DNA: TGTGCCAGCAGCTTGATCCACCTGGCTAACACCTTC
size: .
J: TRBJ1-2
D: .
V: TRBV7-9

CDR3: CASSPSGGGETQYF
DNA: TGTGCCAGCAGCCCTAGCGGGGGGGGAGAGACCCAGTACTTC
size: .
J: TRBJ2-5
D: TRBD2
V: TRBV9

CDR3: CASSQVNSGRPGELFF
DNA: TGTGCCAGCAGCCAAGTGAATAGCGGGAGACCCGGGGAGCTGTTTTTT
size: .
J: TRBJ2-2
D: TRBD2
V: TRBV14

CDR3: CASSRTGTGELFF
DNA: TGTGCCAGCAGCAGGACGGGGACCGGGGAGCTGTTTTTT
size: .
J: TRBJ2-2
D: .
V: TRBV6-5

CDR3: CASSLHWTGRGNEQFF
DNA: TGCGCCAGCAGCTTGCACTGGACAGGTCGGGGCAATGAGCAGTTCTTC
size: .
J: TRBJ2-1
D: TRBD1
V: TRBV5-1

CDR3: CASSLGAGGLYEQYF
DNA: TGTGCCAGCAGCTTAGGGGCAGGGGGATTATACGAGCAGTACTTC
size: .
J: TRBJ2-7
D: TRBD1
V: TRBV7-2

CDR3: CASSPRLAGDNEQFF
DNA: TGTGCCAGCAGCCCGAGACTAGCGGGGGACAATGAGCAGTTCTTC
size: .
J: TRBJ2-1
D: TRBD2
V: TRBV7-7

CDR3: CASSLGQGRGGYTF
DNA: TGCGCCAGCAGCTTGGGGCAGGGGAGAGGTGGCTACACCTTC
size: .
J: TRBJ1-2
D: .
V: TRBV5-1

CDR3: CASSQGRGQETQYF
DNA: TGCGCCAGCAGCCAGGGGCGGGGGCAGGAGACCCAGTACTTC
size: .
J: TRBJ2-5
D: .
V: TRBV5-1

CDR3: CASSPGTGRSYEQYF
DNA: TGTGCCAGTAGTCCCGGGACAGGGAGATCCTACGAGCAGTACTTC
size: .
J: TRBJ2-7
D: TRBD1
V: TRBV19

CDR3: CASSRWLTMRGGYTF
DNA: TGTGCCAGCAGCCGTTGGTTGACGATGAGGGGGGGCTACACCTTC
size: once
J: TRBJ1-2
D: .
V: TRBV7-6

CDR3: CASSRRRETQYF
DNA: TGTGCCAGCAGCCGGCGTCGGGAGACCCAGTACTTC
size: .
J: TRBJ2-5
D: .
V: TRBV6-5

CDR3: CASSARSLGGGEQFF
DNA: TGTGCCAGCAGCGCACGATCGCTGGGGGGAGGTGAGCAGTTCTTC
size: .
J: TRBJ2-1
D: .
V: TRBV9

CDR3: CASSLLGNYEQYF
DNA: TGTGCCAGCAGTTTATTAGGCAACTACGAGCAGTACTTC
size: .
J: TRBJ2-7
D: .
V: TRBV28

CDR3: CAWSSGGNQPQHF
DNA: TGTGCCTGGAGTTCGGGGGGCAATCAGCCCCAGCATTTT
size: .
J: TRBJ1-5
D: .
V: TRBV30

CDR3: CASSLRNKGETQYF
DNA: TGTGCCAGCAGCCTTCGGAATAAGGGAGAGACCCAGTACTTC
size: .
J: TRBJ2-5
D: .
V: TRBV6-5

CDR3: CAWSGEGVTIYF
DNA: TGTGCCTGGAGCGGAGAAGGGGTCACCATATATTTT
size: .
J: TRBJ1-3
D: .
V: TRBV30

CDR3: CASSSAYNEQFF
DNA: TGCGCCAGCAGCTCAGCTTACAATGAGCAGTTCTTC
size: .
J: TRBJ2-1
D: .
V: TRBV5-1